The subject of this entry is one TCR beta chain. As yet, its antigen is unknown. This specimen comes from a study of shared clonotypes between healthy human individuals. Study outcomes and limitations: Non-shared clonotypes had lower generation probabilities than clonotypes shared by all four sorted-subset donors.

The germline gives CDR1 MDHEN, CDR2 SYDVKM. V lost 3 bases and J lost 8, with 16 bases in between. The CDR3 length is 15 residues. Execution of the assay was at deep level. Each sorted subset replicate got 200 ng genomic DNA, tens of thousands of genomes. Method: immunoSEQ multiplex PCR; TCRdb's copy keeps in-frame clones and lacks some. This sample yields a few million clones, of which approximately 95% are seen a single time; 0.35% to 0.45% belongs to the top ten. The sequence derives from a man in his late teens or twenties in good health. Some clones in this sample may be carry-over from other donors' samples. The rearrangement uses TRBV28 and TRBJ1-4; D is possibly TRBD1 (5 bases). Input material: naive CD4+ T cells from PBMCs. Subset specified: CD45RA+ positively selected. The CDR3 nucleotides are TGTGCCAGCAGTTTCGGAGGGGCCGAACGGGAAAAACTGTTTTTT. This gives the protein CASSFGGAEREKLFF.